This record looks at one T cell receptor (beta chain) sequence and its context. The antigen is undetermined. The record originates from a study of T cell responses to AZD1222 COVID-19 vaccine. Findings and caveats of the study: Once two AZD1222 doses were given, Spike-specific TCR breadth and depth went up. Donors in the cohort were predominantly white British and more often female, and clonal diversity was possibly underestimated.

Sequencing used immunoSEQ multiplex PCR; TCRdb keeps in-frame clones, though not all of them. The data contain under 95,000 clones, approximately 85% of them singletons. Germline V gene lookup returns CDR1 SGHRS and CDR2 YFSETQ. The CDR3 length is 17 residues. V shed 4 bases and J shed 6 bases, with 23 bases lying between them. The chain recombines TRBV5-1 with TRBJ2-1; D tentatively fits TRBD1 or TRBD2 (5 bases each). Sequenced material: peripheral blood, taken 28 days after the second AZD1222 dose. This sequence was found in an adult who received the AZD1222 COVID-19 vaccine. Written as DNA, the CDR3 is TGCGCCAGCAGCATTACTCCGGGACCTACGATGTCCAATGAGCAGTTCTTC. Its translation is CASSITPGPTMSNEQFF.